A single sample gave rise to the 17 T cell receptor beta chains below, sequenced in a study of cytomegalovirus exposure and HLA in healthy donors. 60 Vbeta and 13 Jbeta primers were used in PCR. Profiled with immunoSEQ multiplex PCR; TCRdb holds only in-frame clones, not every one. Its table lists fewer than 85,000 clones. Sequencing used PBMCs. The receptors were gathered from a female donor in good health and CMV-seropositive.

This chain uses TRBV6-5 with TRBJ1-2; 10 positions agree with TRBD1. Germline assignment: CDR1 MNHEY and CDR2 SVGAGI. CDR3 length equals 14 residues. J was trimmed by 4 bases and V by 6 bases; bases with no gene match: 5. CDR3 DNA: TGTGCCAGCAGCCAGGACAGGGGGGTCTATGGCTACACCTTC. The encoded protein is CASSQDRGVYGYTF.

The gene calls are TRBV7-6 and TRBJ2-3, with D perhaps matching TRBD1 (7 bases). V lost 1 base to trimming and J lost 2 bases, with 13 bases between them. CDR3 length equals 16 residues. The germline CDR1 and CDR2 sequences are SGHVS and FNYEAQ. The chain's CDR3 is CASSLVPGGNTDTQYF. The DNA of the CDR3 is TGTGCCAGCAGCTTAGTCCCAGGGGGGAACACAGATACGCAGTATTTT.

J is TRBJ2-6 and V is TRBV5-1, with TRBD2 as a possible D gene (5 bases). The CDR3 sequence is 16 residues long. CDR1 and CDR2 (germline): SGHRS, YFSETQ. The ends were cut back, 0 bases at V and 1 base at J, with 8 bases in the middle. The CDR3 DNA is TGCGCCAGCAGCTTGGCCCGGGAATCTGGGGCCAACGTCCTGACTTTC. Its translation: CASSLARESGANVLTF.

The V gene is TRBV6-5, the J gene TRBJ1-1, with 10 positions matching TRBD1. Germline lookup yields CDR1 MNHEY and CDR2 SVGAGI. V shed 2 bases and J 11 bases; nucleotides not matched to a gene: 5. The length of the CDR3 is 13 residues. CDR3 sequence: CASSYRDRGSAFF. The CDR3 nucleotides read TGTGCCAGCAGTTACAGGGACAGGGGATCGGCTTTCTTT.

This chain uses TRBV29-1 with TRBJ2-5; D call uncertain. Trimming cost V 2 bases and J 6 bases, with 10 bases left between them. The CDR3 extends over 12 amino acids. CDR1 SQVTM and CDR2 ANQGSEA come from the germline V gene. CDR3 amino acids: CSVEPARQTQYF. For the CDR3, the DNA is TGCAGCGTTGAACCGGCGAGGCAGACCCAGTACTTC.

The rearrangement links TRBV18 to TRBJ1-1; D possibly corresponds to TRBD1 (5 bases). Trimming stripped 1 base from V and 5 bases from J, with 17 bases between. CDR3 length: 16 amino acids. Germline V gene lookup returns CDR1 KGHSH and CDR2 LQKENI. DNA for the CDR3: TGTGCCAGCTCACCACTATTAGGACATCAAGGGACTGAAGCTTTCTTT. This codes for CASSPLLGHQGTEAFF.

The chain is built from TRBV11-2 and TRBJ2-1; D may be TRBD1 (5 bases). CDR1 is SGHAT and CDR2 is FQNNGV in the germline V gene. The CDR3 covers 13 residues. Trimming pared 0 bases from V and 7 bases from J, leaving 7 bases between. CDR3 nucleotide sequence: TGTGCCAGCAGCTTAGACAGGGAAAATGAGCAGTTCTTC. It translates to CASSLDRENEQFF.

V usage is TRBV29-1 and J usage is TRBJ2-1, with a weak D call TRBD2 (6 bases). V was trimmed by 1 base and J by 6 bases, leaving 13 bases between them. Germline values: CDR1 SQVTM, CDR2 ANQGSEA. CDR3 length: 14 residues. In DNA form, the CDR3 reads TGCAGCGTTGAAGCTCGGGAGTGGGGCAATGAGCAGTTCTTC. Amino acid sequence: CSVEAREWGNEQFF.

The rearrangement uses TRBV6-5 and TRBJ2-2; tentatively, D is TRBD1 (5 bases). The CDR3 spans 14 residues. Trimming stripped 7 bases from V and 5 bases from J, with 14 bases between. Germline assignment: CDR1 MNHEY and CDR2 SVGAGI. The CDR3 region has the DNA TGTGCCAGCACCCTCCTAGGGGTGACCGGGGAGCTGTTTTTT. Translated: CASTLLGVTGELFF.

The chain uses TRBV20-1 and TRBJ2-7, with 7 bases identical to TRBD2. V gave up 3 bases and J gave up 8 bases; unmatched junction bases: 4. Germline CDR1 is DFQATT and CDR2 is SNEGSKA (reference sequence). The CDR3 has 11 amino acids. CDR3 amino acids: CSARGGSKQYF. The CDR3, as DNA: TGCAGTGCTAGGGGGGGGTCCAAGCAGTACTTC.

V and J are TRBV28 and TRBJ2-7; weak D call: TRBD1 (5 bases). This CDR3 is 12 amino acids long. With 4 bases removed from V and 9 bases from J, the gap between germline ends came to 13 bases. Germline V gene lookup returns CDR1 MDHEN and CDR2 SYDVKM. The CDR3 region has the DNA TGTGCCAGCAGTTCCCAGGGTAAAGGGCAGTACTTC. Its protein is CASSSQGKGQYF.

The CDR3 reads CASSQDPLVGEQFF. The CDR3 nucleotides are TGCGCCAGCAGCCAAGATCCACTAGTGGGAGAGCAGTTCTTC. The rearrangement uses TRBV4-3 and TRBJ2-1; D perhaps matches TRBD2 (5 bases). Trimming left V 0 bases short and J 10 bases short, with 13 bases between. The CDR3 sequence is 14 residues long. The germline V gene has CDR1 LGHNA and CDR2 YSLEER.

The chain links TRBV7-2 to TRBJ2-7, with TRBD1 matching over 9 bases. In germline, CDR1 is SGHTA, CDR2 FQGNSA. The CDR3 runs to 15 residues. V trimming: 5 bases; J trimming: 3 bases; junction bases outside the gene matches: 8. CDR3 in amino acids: CASSPTGTGYYEQYF. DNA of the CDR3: TGTGCCAGCAGCCCCACCGGGACAGGGTACTACGAGCAGTACTTC.

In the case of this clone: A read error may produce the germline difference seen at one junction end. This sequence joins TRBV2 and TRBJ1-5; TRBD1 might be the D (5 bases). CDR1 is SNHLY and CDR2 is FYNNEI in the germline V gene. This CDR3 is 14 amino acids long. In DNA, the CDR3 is TGTGCCAGCAATACGGGGGAGGGCAATCAGCACCAGCATTTT. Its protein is CASNTGEGNQHQHF.

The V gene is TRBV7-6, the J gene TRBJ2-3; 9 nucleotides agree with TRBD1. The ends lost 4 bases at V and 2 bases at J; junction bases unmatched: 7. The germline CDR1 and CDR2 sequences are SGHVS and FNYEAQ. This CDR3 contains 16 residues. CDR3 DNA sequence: TGTGCCAGCAGCTACGGGACAGGGAGGGTCACAGATACGCAGTATTTT. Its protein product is CASSYGTGRVTDTQYF.

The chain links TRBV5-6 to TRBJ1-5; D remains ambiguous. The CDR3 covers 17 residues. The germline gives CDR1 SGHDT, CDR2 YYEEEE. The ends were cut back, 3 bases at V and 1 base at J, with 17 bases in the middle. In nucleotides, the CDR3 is TGTGCCAGCAGCTCCATCCAACACAGTATAAGCAATCAGCCCCAGCATTTT. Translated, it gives CASSSIQHSISNQPQHF.

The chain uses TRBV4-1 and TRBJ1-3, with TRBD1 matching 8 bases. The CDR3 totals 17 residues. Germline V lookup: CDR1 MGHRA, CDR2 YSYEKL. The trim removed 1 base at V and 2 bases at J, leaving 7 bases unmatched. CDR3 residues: CASSQGRQGRTGNTIYF. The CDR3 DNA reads TGCGCCAGCAGCCAAGGTCGACAGGGGAGGACTGGAAACACCATATATTTT.